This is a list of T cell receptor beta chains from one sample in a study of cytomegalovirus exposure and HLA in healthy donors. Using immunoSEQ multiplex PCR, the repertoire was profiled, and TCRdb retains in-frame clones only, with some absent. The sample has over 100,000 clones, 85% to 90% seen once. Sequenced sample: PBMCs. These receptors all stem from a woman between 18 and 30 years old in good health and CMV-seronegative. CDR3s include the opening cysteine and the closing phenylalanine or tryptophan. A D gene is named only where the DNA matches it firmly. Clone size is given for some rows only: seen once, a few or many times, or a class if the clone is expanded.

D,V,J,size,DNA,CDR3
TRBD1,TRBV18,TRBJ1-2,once,TGTGCCAGCTCACCGAGGGGGACAGTAAGTGGCTACACCTTC,CASSPRGTVSGYTF
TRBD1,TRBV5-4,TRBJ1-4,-,TGTGCCAGCAGCCCTGGGGACAGGGGAAGGGAAAAACTGTTTTTT,CASSPGDRGREKLFF
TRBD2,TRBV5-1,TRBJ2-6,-,TGCGCCAGCAGCCTAAGGACTAGCGGGGAGGTAACTGGGGCCAACGTCCTGACTTTC,CASSLRTSGEVTGANVLTF
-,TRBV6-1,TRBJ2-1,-,TGTGCCAGCAGTGATCAGGGGCCGTTGTACAATGAGCAGTTCTTC,CASSDQGPLYNEQFF
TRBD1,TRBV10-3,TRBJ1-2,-,TGTGCCATCAGTGTAGGGACAGGGGCTGGCTACACCTTC,CAISVGTGAGYTF
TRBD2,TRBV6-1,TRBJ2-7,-,TGTGCCAGCAGTGGAGGGACTAGCGGGGGGAGCGGGCCCTACGAGCAGTACTTC,CASSGGTSGGSGPYEQYF
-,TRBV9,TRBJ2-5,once,TGTGCCAGCAGCGGAAACAGAGATCAAGAGACCCAGTACTTC,CASSGNRDQETQYF
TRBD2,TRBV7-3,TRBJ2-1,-,TGTGCCAGCAGCTTTTCAGGACTAGACAGTAATGAGCAGTTCTTC,CASSFSGLDSNEQFF
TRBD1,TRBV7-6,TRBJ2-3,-,TGTGCCAGCACCGACAGGGCTGGCGATACGCAGTATTTT,CASTDRAGDTQYF
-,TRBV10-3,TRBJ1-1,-,TGTGCCATCAGGGCGGCTCAGAACACTGAAGCTTTCTTT,CAIRAAQNTEAFF
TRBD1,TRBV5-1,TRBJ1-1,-,TGCGCCAGCAGCTTGAGACAGGGGGCGGAGGGGGTTTTCTTT,CASSLRQGAEGVFF
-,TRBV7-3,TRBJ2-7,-,TGTGCCAGCAGCTTAACCTCGAGCGGCTCCTACGAGCAGTACTTC,CASSLTSSGSYEQYF
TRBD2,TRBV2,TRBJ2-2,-,TGTGCCAGCAGTGACCGCTGGGGGGGCACCGGGGAGCTGTTTTTT,CASSDRWGGTGELFF
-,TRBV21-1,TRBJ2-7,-,TGTGCCAGCAGAAACCGGGACAGTTATCGTTACGAGCAGTACTTC,CASRNRDSYRYEQYF
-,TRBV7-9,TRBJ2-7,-,TGTGCCAGCAGCTACGGTCGGCCCCCAGGGCACTACGAGCAGTACTTC,CASSYGRPPGHYEQYF
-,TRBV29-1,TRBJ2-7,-,TGCAGCGTTGAGGGAGGGGGAGGCTACGAGCAGTACTTC,CSVEGGGGYEQYF
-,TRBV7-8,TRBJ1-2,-,TGTGCCAGCACCCAGAGGGACATCTTCCATGGCTACACCTTC,CASTQRDIFHGYTF
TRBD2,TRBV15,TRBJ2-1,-,TGTGCCACCAGCTCAGCGGGGGGCTCCTACAATGAGCAGTTCTTC,CATSSAGGSYNEQFF
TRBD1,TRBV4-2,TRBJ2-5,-,TGTGCCAGCAGCCAAGACCAGGGGGCCCGAGAGACCCAGTACTTC,CASSQDQGARETQYF
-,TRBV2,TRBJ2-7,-,TGTGCCAGCAGTAGAGGTAGACAGAACTACGAGCAGTACTTC,CASSRGRQNYEQYF
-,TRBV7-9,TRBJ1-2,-,TGTGCCAGCACCCCGGACACGCGCACCTCTAAGGGGGGCTACACCTTC,CASTPDTRTSKGGYTF
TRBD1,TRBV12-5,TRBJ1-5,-,TGTGCTAGTGGTCGACAGGGCGACAATCAGCCCCAGCATTTT,CASGRQGDNQPQHF
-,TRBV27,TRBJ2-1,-,TGTGCCAGCAGTCGACAGGGAGGCCTCTACAATGAGCAGTTCTTC,CASSRQGGLYNEQFF
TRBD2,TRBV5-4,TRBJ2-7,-,TGTGCCAGCAGCTTGGATTCTTCCGGGACTAGAAACGAGCAGTACTTC,CASSLDSSGTRNEQYF
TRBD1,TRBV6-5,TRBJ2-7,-,TGTGCCAGCAGTTCCGGGACAGGGTGGTACGAGCAGTACTTC,CASSSGTGWYEQYF
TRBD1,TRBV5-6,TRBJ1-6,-,TGTGCCAGCAGCCTTCGGACAGGCCGGAGCTCCTATAATTCACCCCTCCACTTT,CASSLRTGRSSYNSPLHF
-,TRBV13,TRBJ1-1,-,TGTGCCAGCAGCTTAGGGGCAGTACCCGATGAAGCTTTCTTT,CASSLGAVPDEAFF
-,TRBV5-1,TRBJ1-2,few,TGCGCCAGCAGCTCTGGGGCCTCGAACTATGGCTACACCTTC,CASSSGASNYGYTF
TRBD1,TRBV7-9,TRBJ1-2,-,TGTGCCAGCAGCTTAGGAGACAGGGTTGAGTATGGCTACACCTTC,CASSLGDRVEYGYTF
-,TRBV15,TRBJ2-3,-,TGTGCCACCAGCAGCGGAGGGATTGGAACAGATACGCAGTATTTT,CATSSGGIGTDTQYF
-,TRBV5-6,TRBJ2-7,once,TGTGCCAGCAGCTTGGACGACAGCGAGCAGTACTTC,CASSLDDSEQYF
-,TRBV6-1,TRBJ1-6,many,TGTGCCAGCAGTGAAGTTCCAGGTTCACCCCTCCACTTT,CASSEVPGSPLHF